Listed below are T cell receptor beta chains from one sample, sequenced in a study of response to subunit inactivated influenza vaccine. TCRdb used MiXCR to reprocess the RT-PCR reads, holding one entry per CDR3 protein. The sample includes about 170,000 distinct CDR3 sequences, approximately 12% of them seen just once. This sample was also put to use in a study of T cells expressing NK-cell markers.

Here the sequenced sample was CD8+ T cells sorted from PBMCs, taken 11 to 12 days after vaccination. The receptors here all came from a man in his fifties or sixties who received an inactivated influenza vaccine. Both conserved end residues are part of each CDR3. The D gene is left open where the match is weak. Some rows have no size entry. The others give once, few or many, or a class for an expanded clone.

cdr3_nt: TGTGCCAGCAGTGATTGGGGGCCCTCGGTCCCGACGGTGGGGGATGAGCAGTTCTTC
cdr3_aa: CASSDWGPSVPTVGDEQFF
d_call: .
v_call: TRBV2
j_call: TRBJ2-1
clone_size: few

cdr3_nt: TGTGCCACCAGTGAAGTCGGCGGCCTCACAGATACGCAGTATTTT
cdr3_aa: CATSEVGGLTDTQYF
d_call: .
v_call: TRBV24-1
j_call: TRBJ2-3
clone_size: .

cdr3_nt: TGTGCCAGCAGAAGGGTAGGGCGGGGCACAGATACGCAGTATTTT
cdr3_aa: CASRRVGRGTDTQYF
d_call: .
v_call: TRBV12-3/TRBV12-4
j_call: TRBJ2-3
clone_size: .

cdr3_nt: TGTGCCAGGAGTGAATGGGGAGGGAGGGAGACCCAGTACTTC
cdr3_aa: CARSEWGGRETQYF
d_call: TRBD2
v_call: TRBV25-1
j_call: TRBJ2-5
clone_size: .

cdr3_nt: TGTGCCAGCAGTTACTCCTTATACTTAGCGGAACGCACAGATACGCAGTATTTT
cdr3_aa: CASSYSLYLAERTDTQYF
d_call: .
v_call: TRBV6-2/TRBV6-3
j_call: TRBJ2-3
clone_size: .

cdr3_nt: TGTGCCACCAGTTCCGAGTCCTACGAGCAGTACTTC
cdr3_aa: CATSSESYEQYF
d_call: .
v_call: TRBV15
j_call: TRBJ2-7
clone_size: few

cdr3_nt: TGCGCCAGCAGCCAAGTAGGTAAGAGGAACACTGAAGCTTTCTTT
cdr3_aa: CASSQVGKRNTEAFF
d_call: .
v_call: TRBV4-3
j_call: TRBJ1-1
clone_size: few

cdr3_nt: TGCAGCGGGGCGGGTAGCGGAATCACAGATACGCAGTATTTT
cdr3_aa: CSGAGSGITDTQYF
d_call: .
v_call: TRBV29-1
j_call: TRBJ2-3
clone_size: many

cdr3_nt: TGTGCCAACAGCTTACCGGGGCGGTCCCCACTCTCCGAGCAGTACTTC
cdr3_aa: CANSLPGRSPLSEQYF
d_call: .
v_call: TRBV5-6
j_call: TRBJ2-7
clone_size: .

cdr3_nt: TGTGCCAGCAGCGAGCGGCCTATAGGGGATGAGCAGTTCTTC
cdr3_aa: CASSERPIGDEQFF
d_call: .
v_call: TRBV9
j_call: TRBJ2-1
clone_size: few

cdr3_nt: TGTGCCAGTCTCCAGGGAGCCAAAAACATTCAGTACTTC
cdr3_aa: CASLQGAKNIQYF
d_call: .
v_call: TRBV28
j_call: TRBJ2-4
clone_size: .

cdr3_nt: TGTGCCAGCAGTTACTGGACGGAGTACAATGAGCAGTTCTTC
cdr3_aa: CASSYWTEYNEQFF
d_call: .
v_call: TRBV6-5
j_call: TRBJ2-1
clone_size: few

cdr3_nt: TGCGCCAGCAGCCATCCCGGGACAGGAGAGGCCGATCAGTACTTC
cdr3_aa: CASSHPGTGEADQYF
d_call: TRBD1
v_call: TRBV4-1
j_call: TRBJ2-4
clone_size: many

cdr3_nt: TGTGCCAGCAGCTTAGGGGACTACGAGCAGTACTTC
cdr3_aa: CASSLGDYEQYF
d_call: .
v_call: TRBV7-9
j_call: TRBJ2-7
clone_size: many

cdr3_nt: TGTGCCAGCAGTCCTCGGGGCGGGAGCTCCTACAATGAGCAGTTCTTC
cdr3_aa: CASSPRGGSSYNEQFF
d_call: TRBD2
v_call: TRBV28
j_call: TRBJ2-1
clone_size: many

cdr3_nt: TGTGCCAGCAGCGTAGGCGGGAGGGCCAAAGATACGCAGTATTTT
cdr3_aa: CASSVGGRAKDTQYF
d_call: TRBD2
v_call: TRBV9
j_call: TRBJ2-3
clone_size: .

cdr3_nt: TGCGCCAGCAGCTTGGCGGCGGGGGGAATCACAGATACGCAGTATTTT
cdr3_aa: CASSLAAGGITDTQYF
d_call: TRBD2
v_call: TRBV5-1
j_call: TRBJ2-3
clone_size: few

cdr3_nt: TGTGCCAGCAGTTCCAGGGGAGGCGGGGAGCTGTTTTTT
cdr3_aa: CASSSRGGGELFF
d_call: .
v_call: TRBV12-3/TRBV12-4
j_call: TRBJ2-2
clone_size: few

cdr3_nt: TGTGCCAGCAGCCCAGGGACATTAGGCGAGCAGTACTTC
cdr3_aa: CASSPGTLGEQYF
d_call: .
v_call: TRBV7-9
j_call: TRBJ2-7
clone_size: .

cdr3_nt: TGTGCCAGCAACCCCGGGACGGATGTTGAAGCTTTCTTT
cdr3_aa: CASNPGTDVEAFF
d_call: .
v_call: TRBV6-6
j_call: TRBJ1-1
clone_size: few

cdr3_nt: TGTGCCAGCAGCTTCCCTCAGGTTCCCGGCCAGGCAGATACGCAGTATTTT
cdr3_aa: CASSFPQVPGQADTQYF
d_call: .
v_call: TRBV11-2
j_call: TRBJ2-3
clone_size: .

cdr3_nt: TGTGCCAGTACCCCCACAGGGTATGACACCGGGGAGCTGTTTTTT
cdr3_aa: CASTPTGYDTGELFF
d_call: .
v_call: TRBV19
j_call: TRBJ2-2
clone_size: .

cdr3_nt: TGTGCCAGCAGCGGGGGGACAGGTGATGCCTTCTACGAGCAGTACTTC
cdr3_aa: CASSGGTGDAFYEQYF
d_call: TRBD1
v_call: TRBV7-9
j_call: TRBJ2-7
clone_size: few

cdr3_nt: TGTGCCACCAGGTCCGGGAGCTCCTACAATGAGCAGTTCTTC
cdr3_aa: CATRSGSSYNEQFF
d_call: .
v_call: TRBV15
j_call: TRBJ2-1
clone_size: few

cdr3_nt: TGTGCCAGCAGCCATCCCCTAGGGGCGGGAACAGATACGCAGTATTTT
cdr3_aa: CASSHPLGAGTDTQYF
d_call: .
v_call: TRBV3-1
j_call: TRBJ2-3
clone_size: few

cdr3_nt: TGTGCCAGCAGCCTAAAGCAGTTAGGACGTGGTGATACGCAGTATTTT
cdr3_aa: CASSLKQLGRGDTQYF
d_call: .
v_call: TRBV7-9
j_call: TRBJ2-3
clone_size: few

cdr3_nt: TGTGCCAGCAGCCAAGTATTCGGGGGGCCGTCTAATGAAAAACTGTTTTTT
cdr3_aa: CASSQVFGGPSNEKLFF
d_call: .
v_call: TRBV28
j_call: TRBJ1-4
clone_size: .

cdr3_nt: TGTGCCAGCAGCTTAGAGATTCCCCGATACAATGAGCAGTTCTTC
cdr3_aa: CASSLEIPRYNEQFF
d_call: .
v_call: TRBV7-9
j_call: TRBJ2-1
clone_size: .

cdr3_nt: TGTGCCAGCAGCTTCTTCGGCGGAAATGAGCAGTTCTTC
cdr3_aa: CASSFFGGNEQFF
d_call: .
v_call: TRBV7-9
j_call: TRBJ2-1
clone_size: few

cdr3_nt: TGCGCCAGCAGCAAGACAGGGTCGAACTATGGCTACACCTTC
cdr3_aa: CASSKTGSNYGYTF
d_call: TRBD1
v_call: TRBV4-1
j_call: TRBJ1-2
clone_size: few

cdr3_nt: TGTGCCAGCAGTTCCACAGGGTATCCAACTAATGAAAAACTGTTTTTT
cdr3_aa: CASSSTGYPTNEKLFF
d_call: .
v_call: TRBV12-3/TRBV12-4
j_call: TRBJ1-4
clone_size: .

cdr3_nt: TGTGCCAGCAGCTTAGATTGGACAGATACGCAGTATTTT
cdr3_aa: CASSLDWTDTQYF
d_call: .
v_call: TRBV7-9
j_call: TRBJ2-3
clone_size: once

cdr3_nt: TGTGCCAGCAAGGACCCTTCCTACAATGAGCAGTTCTTC
cdr3_aa: CASKDPSYNEQFF
d_call: .
v_call: TRBV12-3/TRBV12-4
j_call: TRBJ2-1
clone_size: .

cdr3_nt: TGTGCCAGCAGTACATCAGGACACCAGTTGGCTTTCTTT
cdr3_aa: CASSTSGHQLAFF
d_call: .
v_call: TRBV12-3/TRBV12-4
j_call: TRBJ1-1
clone_size: many

cdr3_nt: TGCGCCAGCAGCTTTCAGGGGGAGCAGTACTTC
cdr3_aa: CASSFQGEQYF
d_call: .
v_call: TRBV5-1
j_call: TRBJ2-7
clone_size: .

cdr3_nt: TGTGCCAGCAGCCCCGGGACCGCTCCTTACGAGCAGTACTTC
cdr3_aa: CASSPGTAPYEQYF
d_call: .
v_call: TRBV13
j_call: TRBJ2-7
clone_size: few

cdr3_nt: TGCGCCAGCAGCCAAGGAGGGGGGGACACTGAAGCTTTCTTT
cdr3_aa: CASSQGGGDTEAFF
d_call: .
v_call: TRBV4-1
j_call: TRBJ1-1
clone_size: few

cdr3_nt: TGTGCCAGCAGCAGAACGGGACCAAACTACGAGCAGTACTTC
cdr3_aa: CASSRTGPNYEQYF
d_call: .
v_call: TRBV11-2
j_call: TRBJ2-7
clone_size: .

cdr3_nt: TGTGCCAGTAGTATGAGTAGCGGGAGGGTCCCTGAGCAGTTCTTC
cdr3_aa: CASSMSSGRVPEQFF
d_call: TRBD2
v_call: TRBV19
j_call: TRBJ2-1
clone_size: .

cdr3_nt: TGTGCCAGCAGCTACCCCCAGGGGGGGACTAGCGGGAGGGAAGAGACCCAGTACTTC
cdr3_aa: CASSYPQGGTSGREETQYF
d_call: TRBD2
v_call: TRBV7-6
j_call: TRBJ2-5
clone_size: .

cdr3_nt: TGTGCCAGCAGCTCATACTTCACAACTAATGAAAAACTGTTTTTT
cdr3_aa: CASSSYFTTNEKLFF
d_call: .
v_call: TRBV7-9
j_call: TRBJ1-4
clone_size: .

cdr3_nt: TGCGCCAGCAGCTTGCGTCAGACAGGTCTCGTTTACAATGAGCAGTTCTTC
cdr3_aa: CASSLRQTGLVYNEQFF
d_call: .
v_call: TRBV5-1
j_call: TRBJ2-1
clone_size: many

cdr3_nt: TGCGCCAGCAGCCAAGATCGAGTAGCGACCTACAATGAGCAGTTCTTC
cdr3_aa: CASSQDRVATYNEQFF
d_call: .
v_call: TRBV4-3
j_call: TRBJ2-1
clone_size: .

cdr3_nt: TGTGCCAGCAGCCAAATACAGGGGACGGTGGAGCTGTTTTTT
cdr3_aa: CASSQIQGTVELFF
d_call: TRBD1
v_call: TRBV7-8
j_call: TRBJ2-2
clone_size: few

cdr3_nt: TGTGCCAGCAGTTACTCGATGCTAGCGGGAGCCCACGAGCAGTACTTC
cdr3_aa: CASSYSMLAGAHEQYF
d_call: TRBD2
v_call: TRBV6-5
j_call: TRBJ2-7
clone_size: .

cdr3_nt: TGCGCCAGCAGCCAAGATTTCGGGGGCATCGGGACCCAGTACTTC
cdr3_aa: CASSQDFGGIGTQYF
d_call: .
v_call: TRBV4-3
j_call: TRBJ2-5
clone_size: many

cdr3_nt: TGTGCCAGCAGGGATGGACAGGGAAATGCAGATACGCAGTATTTT
cdr3_aa: CASRDGQGNADTQYF
d_call: TRBD1
v_call: TRBV7-2
j_call: TRBJ2-3
clone_size: few

cdr3_nt: TGTGCCAGCAGGCTAACAGGCGGCAATAATTCACCCCTCCACTTT
cdr3_aa: CASRLTGGNNSPLHF
d_call: .
v_call: TRBV12-3/TRBV12-4
j_call: TRBJ1-6
clone_size: few

cdr3_nt: TGCGCCAGCAGCCAAGCCGACCTACTAGGGGAGCAGTACTTC
cdr3_aa: CASSQADLLGEQYF
d_call: .
v_call: TRBV4-3
j_call: TRBJ2-7
clone_size: few

cdr3_nt: TGTGCCAGCAGTTACTCCCCCATTGGCGAGCAGTACTTC
cdr3_aa: CASSYSPIGEQYF
d_call: .
v_call: TRBV6-5
j_call: TRBJ2-7
clone_size: few

cdr3_nt: TGTGCCAGCAGATACGTAGGGGGCATCCAAGAGACCCAGTACTTC
cdr3_aa: CASRYVGGIQETQYF
d_call: TRBD1
v_call: TRBV2
j_call: TRBJ2-5
clone_size: once

cdr3_nt: TGCGCCAGCGGACTCAGGGACAGGGACACCGGGGAGCTGTTTTTT
cdr3_aa: CASGLRDRDTGELFF
d_call: TRBD1
v_call: TRBV4-3
j_call: TRBJ2-2
clone_size: .

cdr3_nt: TGTGCCAGCAGTTCCGGCTATCGGTTAGCGGGGGGGCTTAATGAGCAGTTCTTC
cdr3_aa: CASSSGYRLAGGLNEQFF
d_call: TRBD2
v_call: TRBV12-3/TRBV12-4
j_call: TRBJ2-1
clone_size: many

cdr3_nt: TGTGCCAGCAGGGAAGGGTTTCGTGACGAGCAGTACTTC
cdr3_aa: CASREGFRDEQYF
d_call: .
v_call: TRBV6-1
j_call: TRBJ2-7
clone_size: few

cdr3_nt: TGTGCCACCAGCAGAGAGAATTACTACGAGCAGTACTTC
cdr3_aa: CATSRENYYEQYF
d_call: .
v_call: TRBV15
j_call: TRBJ2-7
clone_size: .

cdr3_nt: TGTGCCAGCAGCGTAGTTGGGACTGGAAACACCATATATTTT
cdr3_aa: CASSVVGTGNTIYF
d_call: .
v_call: TRBV9
j_call: TRBJ1-3
clone_size: .

cdr3_nt: TGTGCCAGCACCGTCGACTACGAGCAGTACTTC
cdr3_aa: CASTVDYEQYF
d_call: .
v_call: TRBV7-2
j_call: TRBJ2-7
clone_size: .

cdr3_nt: TGTGCCAGCAGCGATCCTAGCGGGAGGCCCGATGGGGAGCTGTTTTTT
cdr3_aa: CASSDPSGRPDGELFF
d_call: TRBD2
v_call: TRBV12-3/TRBV12-4
j_call: TRBJ2-2
clone_size: many

cdr3_nt: TGTGCCAGCAGCCATGGGACTTACGAGCAGTACTTC
cdr3_aa: CASSHGTYEQYF
d_call: .
v_call: TRBV7-9
j_call: TRBJ2-7
clone_size: few

cdr3_nt: TGTGCCAGCAGCCAAGTGGCCTGGACAACCTCTTTTGGCAATGAGCAGTTCTTC
cdr3_aa: CASSQVAWTTSFGNEQFF
d_call: .
v_call: TRBV14
j_call: TRBJ2-1
clone_size: .